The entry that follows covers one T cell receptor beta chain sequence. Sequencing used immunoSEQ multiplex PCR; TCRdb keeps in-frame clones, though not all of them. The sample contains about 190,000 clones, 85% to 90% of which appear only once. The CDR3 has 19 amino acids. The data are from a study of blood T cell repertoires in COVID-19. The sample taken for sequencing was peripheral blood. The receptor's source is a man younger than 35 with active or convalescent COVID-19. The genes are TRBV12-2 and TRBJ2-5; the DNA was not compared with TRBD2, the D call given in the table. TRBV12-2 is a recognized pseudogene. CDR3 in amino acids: CASRLARASGRGLLETQYF. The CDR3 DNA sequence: TGTGCAAGTCGCTTAGCGCGGGCTAGCGGGAGGGGCTTATTAGAGACCCAGTACTTC.